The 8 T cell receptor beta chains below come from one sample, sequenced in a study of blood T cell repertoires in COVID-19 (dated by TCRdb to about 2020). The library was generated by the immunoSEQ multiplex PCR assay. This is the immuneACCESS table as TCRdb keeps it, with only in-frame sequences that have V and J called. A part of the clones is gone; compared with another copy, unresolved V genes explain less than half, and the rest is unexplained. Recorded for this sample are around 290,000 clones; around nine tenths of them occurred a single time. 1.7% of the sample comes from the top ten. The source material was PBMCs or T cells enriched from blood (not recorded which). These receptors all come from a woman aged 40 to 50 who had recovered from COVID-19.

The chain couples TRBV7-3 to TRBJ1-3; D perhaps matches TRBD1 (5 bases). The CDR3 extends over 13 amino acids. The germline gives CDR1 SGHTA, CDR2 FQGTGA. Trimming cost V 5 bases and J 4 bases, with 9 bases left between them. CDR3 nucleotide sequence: TGTGCCAGCAGCCTGACAGAGGGAAACACCATATATTTT. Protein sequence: CASSLTEGNTIYF.

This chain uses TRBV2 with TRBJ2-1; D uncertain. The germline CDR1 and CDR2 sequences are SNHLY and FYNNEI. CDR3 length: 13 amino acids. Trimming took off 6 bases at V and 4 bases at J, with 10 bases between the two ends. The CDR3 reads CASRRMLYNEQFF. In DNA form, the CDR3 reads TGTGCCAGCAGGAGGATGCTATACAATGAGCAGTTCTTC.

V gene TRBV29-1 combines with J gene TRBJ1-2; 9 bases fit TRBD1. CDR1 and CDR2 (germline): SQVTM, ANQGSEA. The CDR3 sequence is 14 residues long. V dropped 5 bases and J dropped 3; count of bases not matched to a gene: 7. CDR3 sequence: CSVNFGTGHYGYTF. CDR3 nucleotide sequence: TGCAGCGTTAATTTCGGGACAGGGCACTATGGCTACACCTTC.

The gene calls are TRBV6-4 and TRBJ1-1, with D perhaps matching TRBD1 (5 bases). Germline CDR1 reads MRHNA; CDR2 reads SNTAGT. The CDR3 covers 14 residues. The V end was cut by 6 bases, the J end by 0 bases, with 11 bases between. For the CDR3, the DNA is TGTGCCAGCAGCCTGACAGACCTGAACACTGAAGCTTTCTTT. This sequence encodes CASSLTDLNTEAFF.

CDR3 nucleotides: TGCAGTGCGGCCGGGGACACTGAAGCTTTCTTT. Its translation is CSAAGDTEAFF. The genes are TRBV20-1 and TRBJ1-1, with D unclear. The CDR3 length is 11 residues. Between the trimmed V and J ends, which lost 6 bases and 3 bases, there was a span of 8 bases. Per the germline V gene, CDR1 is DFQATT and CDR2 is SNEGSKA (reference sequence).

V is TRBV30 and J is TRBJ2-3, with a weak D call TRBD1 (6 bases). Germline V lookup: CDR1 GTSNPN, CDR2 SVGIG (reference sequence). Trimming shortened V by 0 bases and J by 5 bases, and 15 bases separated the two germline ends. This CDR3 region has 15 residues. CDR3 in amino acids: CAWSVVLGARDTQYF. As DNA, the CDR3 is TGTGCCTGGAGTGTGGTTTTGGGGGCGCGAGATACGCAGTATTTT.

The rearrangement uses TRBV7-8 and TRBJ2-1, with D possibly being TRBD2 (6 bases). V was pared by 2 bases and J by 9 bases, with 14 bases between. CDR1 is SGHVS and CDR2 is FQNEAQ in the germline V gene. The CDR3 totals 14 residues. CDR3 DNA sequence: TGTGCCAGCAGCTTAAGCGGCCGCGGGACTGAGCAGTTCTTC. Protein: CASSLSGRGTEQFF.

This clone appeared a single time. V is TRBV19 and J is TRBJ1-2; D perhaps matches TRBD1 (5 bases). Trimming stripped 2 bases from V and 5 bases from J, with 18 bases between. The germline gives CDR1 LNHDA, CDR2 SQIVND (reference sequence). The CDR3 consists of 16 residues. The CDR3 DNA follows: TGTGCCAGTAGTATAAATGGAAGGGGTTCTGGATATGGCTACACCTTC. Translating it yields CASSINGRGSGYGYTF.